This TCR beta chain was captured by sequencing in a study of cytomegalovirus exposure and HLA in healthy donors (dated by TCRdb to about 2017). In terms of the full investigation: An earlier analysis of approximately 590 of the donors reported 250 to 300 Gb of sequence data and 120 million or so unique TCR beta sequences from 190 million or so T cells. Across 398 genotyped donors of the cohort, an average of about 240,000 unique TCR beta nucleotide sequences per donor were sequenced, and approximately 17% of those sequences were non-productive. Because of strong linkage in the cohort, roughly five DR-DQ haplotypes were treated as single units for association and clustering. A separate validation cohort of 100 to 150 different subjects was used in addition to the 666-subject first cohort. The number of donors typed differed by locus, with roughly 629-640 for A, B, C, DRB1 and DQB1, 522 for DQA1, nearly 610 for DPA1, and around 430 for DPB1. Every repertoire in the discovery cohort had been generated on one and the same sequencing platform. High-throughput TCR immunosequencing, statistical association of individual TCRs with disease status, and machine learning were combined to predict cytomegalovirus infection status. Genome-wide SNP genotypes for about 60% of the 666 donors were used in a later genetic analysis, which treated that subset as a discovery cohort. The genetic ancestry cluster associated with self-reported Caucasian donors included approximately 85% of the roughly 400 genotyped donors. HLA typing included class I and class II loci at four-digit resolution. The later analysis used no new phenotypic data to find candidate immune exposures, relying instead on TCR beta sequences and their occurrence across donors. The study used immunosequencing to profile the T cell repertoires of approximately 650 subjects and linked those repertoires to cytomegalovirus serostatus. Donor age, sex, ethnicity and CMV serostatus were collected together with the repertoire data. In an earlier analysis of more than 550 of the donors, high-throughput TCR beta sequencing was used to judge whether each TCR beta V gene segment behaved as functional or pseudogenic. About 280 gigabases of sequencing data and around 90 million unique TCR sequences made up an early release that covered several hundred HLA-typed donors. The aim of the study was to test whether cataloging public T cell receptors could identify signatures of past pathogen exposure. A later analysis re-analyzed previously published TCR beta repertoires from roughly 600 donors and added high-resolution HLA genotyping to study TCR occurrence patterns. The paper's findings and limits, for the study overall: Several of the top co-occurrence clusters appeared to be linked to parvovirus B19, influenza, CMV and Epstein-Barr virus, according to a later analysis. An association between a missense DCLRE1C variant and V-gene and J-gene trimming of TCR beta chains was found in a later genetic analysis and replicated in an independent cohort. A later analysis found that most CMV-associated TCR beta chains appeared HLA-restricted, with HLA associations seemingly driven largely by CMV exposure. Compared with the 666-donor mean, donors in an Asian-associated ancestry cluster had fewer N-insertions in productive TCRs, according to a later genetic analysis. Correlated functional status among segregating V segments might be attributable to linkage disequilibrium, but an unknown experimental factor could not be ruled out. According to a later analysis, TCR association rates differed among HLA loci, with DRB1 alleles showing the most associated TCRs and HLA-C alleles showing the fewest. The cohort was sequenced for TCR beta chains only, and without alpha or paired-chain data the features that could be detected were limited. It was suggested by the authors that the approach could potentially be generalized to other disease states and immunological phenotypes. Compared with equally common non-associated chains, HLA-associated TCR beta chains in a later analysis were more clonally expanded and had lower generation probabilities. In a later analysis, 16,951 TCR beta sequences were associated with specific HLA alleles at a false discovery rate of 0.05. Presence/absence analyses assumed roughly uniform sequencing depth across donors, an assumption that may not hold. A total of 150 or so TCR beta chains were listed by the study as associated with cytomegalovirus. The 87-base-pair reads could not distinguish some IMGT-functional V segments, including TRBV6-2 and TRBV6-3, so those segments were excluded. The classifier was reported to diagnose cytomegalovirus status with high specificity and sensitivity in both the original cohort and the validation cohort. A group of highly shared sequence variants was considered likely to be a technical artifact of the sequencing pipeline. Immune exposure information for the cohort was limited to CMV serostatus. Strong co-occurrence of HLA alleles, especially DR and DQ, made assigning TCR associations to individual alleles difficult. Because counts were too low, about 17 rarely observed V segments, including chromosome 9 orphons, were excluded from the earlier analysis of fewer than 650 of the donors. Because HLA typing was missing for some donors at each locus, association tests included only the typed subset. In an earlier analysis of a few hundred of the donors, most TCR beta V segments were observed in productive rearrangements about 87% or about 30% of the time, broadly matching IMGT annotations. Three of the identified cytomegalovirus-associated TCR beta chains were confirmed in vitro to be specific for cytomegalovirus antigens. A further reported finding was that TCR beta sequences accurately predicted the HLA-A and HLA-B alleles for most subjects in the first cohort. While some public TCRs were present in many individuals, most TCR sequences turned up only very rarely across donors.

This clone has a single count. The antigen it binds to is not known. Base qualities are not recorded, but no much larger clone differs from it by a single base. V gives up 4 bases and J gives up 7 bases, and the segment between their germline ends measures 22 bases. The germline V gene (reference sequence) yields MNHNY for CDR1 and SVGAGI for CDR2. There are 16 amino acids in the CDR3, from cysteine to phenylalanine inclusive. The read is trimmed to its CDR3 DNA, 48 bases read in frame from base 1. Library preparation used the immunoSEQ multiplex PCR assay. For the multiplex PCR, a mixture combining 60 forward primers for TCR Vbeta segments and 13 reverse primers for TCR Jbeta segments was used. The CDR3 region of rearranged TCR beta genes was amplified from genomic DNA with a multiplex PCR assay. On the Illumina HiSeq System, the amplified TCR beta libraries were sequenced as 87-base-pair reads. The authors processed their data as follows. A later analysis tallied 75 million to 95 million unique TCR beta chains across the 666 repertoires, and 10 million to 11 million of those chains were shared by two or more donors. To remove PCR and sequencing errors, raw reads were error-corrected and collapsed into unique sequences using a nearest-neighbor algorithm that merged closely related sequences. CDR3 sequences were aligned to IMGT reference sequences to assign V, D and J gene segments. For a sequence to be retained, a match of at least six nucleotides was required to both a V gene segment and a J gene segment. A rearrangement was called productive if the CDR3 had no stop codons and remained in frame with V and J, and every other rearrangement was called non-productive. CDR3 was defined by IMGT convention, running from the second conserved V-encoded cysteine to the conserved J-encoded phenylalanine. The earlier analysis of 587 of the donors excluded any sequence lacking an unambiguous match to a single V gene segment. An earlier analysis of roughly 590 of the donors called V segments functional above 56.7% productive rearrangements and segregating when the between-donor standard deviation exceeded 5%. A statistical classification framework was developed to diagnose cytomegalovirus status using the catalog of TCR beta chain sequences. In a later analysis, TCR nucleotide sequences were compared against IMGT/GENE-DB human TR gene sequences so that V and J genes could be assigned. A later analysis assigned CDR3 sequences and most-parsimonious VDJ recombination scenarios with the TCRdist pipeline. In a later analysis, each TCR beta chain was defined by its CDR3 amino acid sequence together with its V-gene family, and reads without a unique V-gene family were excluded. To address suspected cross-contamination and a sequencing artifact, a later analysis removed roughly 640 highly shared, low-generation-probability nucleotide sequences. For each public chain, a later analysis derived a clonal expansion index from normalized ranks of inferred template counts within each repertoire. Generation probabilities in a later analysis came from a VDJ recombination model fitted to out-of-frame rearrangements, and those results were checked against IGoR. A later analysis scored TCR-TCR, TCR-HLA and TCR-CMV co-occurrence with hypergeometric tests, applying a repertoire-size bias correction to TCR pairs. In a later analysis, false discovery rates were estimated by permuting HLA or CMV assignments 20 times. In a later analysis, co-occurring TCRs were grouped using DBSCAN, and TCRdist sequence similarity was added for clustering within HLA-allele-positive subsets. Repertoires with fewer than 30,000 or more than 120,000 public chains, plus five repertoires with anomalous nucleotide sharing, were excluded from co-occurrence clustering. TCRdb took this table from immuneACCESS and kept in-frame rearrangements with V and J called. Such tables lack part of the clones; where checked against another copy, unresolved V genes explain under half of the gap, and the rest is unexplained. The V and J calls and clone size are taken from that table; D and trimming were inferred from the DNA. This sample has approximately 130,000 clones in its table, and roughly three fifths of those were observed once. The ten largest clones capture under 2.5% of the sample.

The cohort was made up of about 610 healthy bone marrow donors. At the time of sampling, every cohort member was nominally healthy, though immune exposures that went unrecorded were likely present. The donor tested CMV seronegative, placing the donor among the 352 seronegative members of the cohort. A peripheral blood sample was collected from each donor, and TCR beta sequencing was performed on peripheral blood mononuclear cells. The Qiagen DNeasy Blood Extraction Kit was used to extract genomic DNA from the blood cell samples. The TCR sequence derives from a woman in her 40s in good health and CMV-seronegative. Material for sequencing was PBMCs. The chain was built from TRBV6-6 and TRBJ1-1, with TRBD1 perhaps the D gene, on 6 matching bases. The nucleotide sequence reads TGTGCCAGCAGTTCCCGAGGCGGGGGGGCCTTAGATGAAGCTTTCTTT. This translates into CASSSRGGGALDEAFF.